The entry that follows covers one T cell receptor (beta chain) sequence. Its matching antigen is unknown. This specimen belongs to a study of shared clonotypes between healthy human individuals. Overall study findings and caveats: Non-shared clonotypes showed lower generation probabilities than clonotypes common to all four donors. Only blood was sampled, and tissue TCR repertoires likely differ from blood ones.

The CDR3 has 15 amino acids. Germline V gives CDR1 SGHVS, CDR2 FQNEAQ. Germline trimming cut 4 bases from V and 4 bases from J; bases unmatched to any gene: 3. Clones were sequenced by immunoSEQ multiplex PCR, and TCRdb holds only the in-frame ones, with some missing. The repertoire holds about 1 million clones, with approximately 80% as singletons. The receptor was isolated from a man aged 18 to 29 in good health. Some clones in this sample may be carry-over from other donors' samples. The sequenced sample consisted of memory CD4+ T cells from PBMCs. Sample subset: CD45RA-negative fraction. This rearrangement joins TRBV7-8 to TRBJ2-1, with 11 bases matching TRBD2. CDR3 region: CASSSTSGTYNEQFF. The CDR3 DNA reads TGTGCCAGCAGCTCGACTAGCGGGACATACAATGAGCAGTTCTTC.